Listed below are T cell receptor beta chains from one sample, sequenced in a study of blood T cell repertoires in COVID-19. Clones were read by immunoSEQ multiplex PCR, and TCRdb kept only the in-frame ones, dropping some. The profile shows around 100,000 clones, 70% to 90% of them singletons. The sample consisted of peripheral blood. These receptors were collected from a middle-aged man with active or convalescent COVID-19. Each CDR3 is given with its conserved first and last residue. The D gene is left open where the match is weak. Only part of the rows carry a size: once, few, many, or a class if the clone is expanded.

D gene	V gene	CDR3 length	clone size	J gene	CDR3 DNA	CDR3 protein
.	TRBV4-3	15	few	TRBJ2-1	TGCGCCAGCAGGAAATCGGAGGGCTCCTACAATGAGCAGTTCTTC	CASRKSEGSYNEQFF
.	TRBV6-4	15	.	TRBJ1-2	TGTGCCAGCAGTGACGGGTGGGGGCCAGGCTATGGCTACACCTTC	CASSDGWGPGYGYTF
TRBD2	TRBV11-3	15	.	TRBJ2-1	TGTGCCAGTAGTTTAGCGGGGGGGCCGATGAGTGAGCAGTTCTTC	CASSLAGGPMSEQFF
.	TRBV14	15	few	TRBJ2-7	TGTGCCAGCAGCCAACGCGGGCAGACACCTTACGAGCAGTACTTC	CASSQRGQTPYEQYF
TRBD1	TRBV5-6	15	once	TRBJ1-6	TGTGCCAGCACCCTCAGCAGGGGGGCTGGATCACCCCTCCACTTT	CASTLSRGAGSPLHF
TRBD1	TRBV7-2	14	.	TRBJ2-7	TGTGCCAGCAGCTTCTCGACAGGGGACTACGAGCAGTACTTC	CASSFSTGDYEQYF
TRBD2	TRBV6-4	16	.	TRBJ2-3	TGTGCCAGCAGTGACTCAGGGACTAGCGGGACGGATACGCAGTATTTT	CASSDSGTSGTDTQYF
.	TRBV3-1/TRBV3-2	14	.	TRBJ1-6	TGTGCCAGCAGCCCGACAGCCTATAATTCACCCCTCCACTTT	CASSPTAYNSPLHF
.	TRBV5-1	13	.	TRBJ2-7	TGCGCCAGCAGCTTGGGATCCGGGTACGAGCAGTACTTC	CASSLGSGYEQYF
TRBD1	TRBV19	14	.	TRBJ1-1	TGTGCCAGTAGTGTCGGGACAGGGGGCACTGAAGCTTTCTTT	CASSVGTGGTEAFF
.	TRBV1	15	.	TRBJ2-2	TGCACCAGCAGCCAAGATTTGGGGCTGACCGGGGAGCTGTTTTTT	CTSSQDLGLTGELFF
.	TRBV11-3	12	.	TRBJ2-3	TGTGCCAGCAGCTTAGACGGGCGGGCGCAGTATTTT	CASSLDGRAQYF
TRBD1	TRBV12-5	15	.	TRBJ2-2	TGTGCTAGTGCCCTCCGGACAGGGATCAGCGGGGAGCTGTTTTTT	CASALRTGISGELFF
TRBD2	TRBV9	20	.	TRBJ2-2	TGTGCCAGCAGCGTAGCTACAGGACTAGCGGGGGGGCAAGGCACCGGGGAGCTGTTTTTT	CASSVATGLAGGQGTGELFF
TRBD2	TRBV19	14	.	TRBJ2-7	TGTGCCAGTAGTATAGCGGGGGGGCCGGGCGAGCAGTACTTC	CASSIAGGPGEQYF
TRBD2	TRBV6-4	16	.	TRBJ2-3	TGTGCCAGCAGTGACGGAGCGGGGAGTCGCACAGATACGCAGTATTTT	CASSDGAGSRTDTQYF
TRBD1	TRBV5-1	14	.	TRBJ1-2	TGCGCCAGCAGCTTGGCTACAGGGGGCTATGGCTACACCTTC	CASSLATGGYGYTF
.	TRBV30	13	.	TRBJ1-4	TGTGCCTGGAGTTCCGGACTTTATGAAAAACTGTTTTTT	CAWSSGLYEKLFF
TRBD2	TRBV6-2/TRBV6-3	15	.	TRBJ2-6	TGTGCCAGCAGTTTCGGGGGGGCCGGGGCCAACGTCCTGACTTTC	CASSFGGAGANVLTF
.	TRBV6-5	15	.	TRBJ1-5	TGTGCCAGCAGTTACTCTTGGCAGGGCAATCAGCCCCAGCATTTT	CASSYSWQGNQPQHF
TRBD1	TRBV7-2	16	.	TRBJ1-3	TGTGCCAGCAGCCTCAACCCGGGACAGGGGAGCTACACCATATATTTT	CASSLNPGQGSYTIYF
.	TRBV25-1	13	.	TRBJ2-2	TGTGCCAGCACCAACTCACCCCCCGGGGAGCTGTTTTTT	CASTNSPPGELFF
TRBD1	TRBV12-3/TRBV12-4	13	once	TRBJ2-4	TGTGCCAGCAGTGCGACAGGGATAAACATTCAGTACTTC	CASSATGINIQYF
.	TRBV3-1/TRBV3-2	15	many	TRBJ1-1	TGTGCCAGCAGCCAAGATCAAGATGGGAGCACTGAAGCTTTCTTT	CASSQDQDGSTEAFF